Shown below are 4 T cell receptor beta chains from a single sample sequenced in a study of OX40 agonist ivuxolimab in advanced cancers. Assay used: immunoSEQ multiplex PCR; TCRdb lists only in-frame clones, some missing. The data contain about 80,000 clones, approximately 90% of them singletons. The sequenced sample was CD4+ or CD8+ T cells sorted from blood, obtained in a trial of the OX40 agonist ivuxolimab. These receptors originate from an adult with an advanced solid tumor such as melanoma, head and neck, liver or kidney cancer.

This sequence joins TRBV7-2 and TRBJ2-7; no clear D. In germline, CDR1 is SGHTA, CDR2 FQGNSA. This CDR3 is built from 12 residues. V lost 2 bases and J lost 4, with 6 bases in between. The CDR3: CASSLLRYEQYF. CDR3 DNA: TGTGCCAGCAGCTTACTTCGTTACGAGCAGTACTTC.

The V and J genes are TRBV11-1 and TRBJ2-2; D is ambiguous. This CDR3 region has 14 residues. Germline CDR1 and CDR2: SGHAT and FQDESV (reference sequence). V was clipped by 4 bases and J by 0 bases, with 6 bases between them. For the CDR3, the DNA is TGTGCCAGCAGCTCGTTAGCGAACACCGGGGAGCTGTTTTTT. Its protein product is CASSSLANTGELFF.

The chain carries TRBV9 and TRBJ2-1; D might be TRBD1 (6 bases). V gave up 4 bases and J gave up 2 bases, with 13 bases separating them. This CDR3 is built from 15 residues. Per the germline V gene, CDR1 is SGDLS and CDR2 is YYNGEE. This chain's CDR3 is CASSPTGNTYNEQFF. The CDR3 coding sequence is TGTGCCAGCAGCCCCACAGGGAACACCTACAATGAGCAGTTCTTC.

The CDR3 region is CASSSGLQYEQYF. The DNA of the CDR3 is TGCGCCAGCAGCTCGGGACTCCAGTACGAGCAGTACTTC. J is TRBJ2-7 and V is TRBV5-1, with D tentatively TRBD2 (6 bases). Trimming pared 3 bases from V and 4 bases from J, leaving 11 bases between. Germline V CDR1 and CDR2: SGHRS, YFSETQ. This CDR3 is built from 13 residues. Full variable domain (rest looked up from reference TRBV5-1 and TRBJ2-7): KAGVTQTPRYLIKTRGQQVTLSCSPISGHRSVSWYQQTPGQGLQFLFEYFSETQRNKGNFPGRFSGRQFSNSRSEMNVSTLELGDSALYLCASSSGLQYEQYFGPGTRLTVT.